Shown below are 8 T cell receptor beta chains from a single sample sequenced in a study of T cells after yellow fever vaccination. TCRdb used MiXCR to reprocess the 5' RACE reads, holding one entry per CDR3 protein. The sample records around 550,000 distinct CDR3 sequences, 15% to 20% being singletons. Here the sequenced sample was PBMCs, taken 15 days after the yellow fever booster vaccination. These receptors were obtained from a young man who received the YFV17D yellow fever vaccine.

This clonotype has more than one count but fewer than ten. One junction end disagrees with the germline gene, perhaps due to a read error. The chain joins TRBV12-3 or TRBV12-4 to TRBJ2-6; a possible D gene is TRBD1 (6 bases). The CDR3 extends over 16 amino acids. The CDR3 bases are TGTGCCAGCAGTTTTTCGCGACAGGCAAAGGCCCACGTCCTGACTTTC. It is translated as CASSFSRQAKAHVLTF.

This chain joins TRBV24-1 and TRBJ2-3, with TRBD2 matching 8 bases. J lost 1 base, V lost 5 bases, and 1 base had no gene match. The CDR3 is 14 amino acids. Germline CDR1 KGHDR, CDR2 SFDVKD. CDR3 DNA sequence: TGTGCCACCAGTGCCGGGGGGGGCACAGATACGCAGTATTTT. It translates to CATSAGGGTDTQYF.

This clonotype was recorded a few times. The chain uses TRBV19 and TRBJ2-7, with D perhaps assigned TRBD1 or TRBD2 (5 bases each). The V gene lost 3 bases and the J gene lost 2 bases, with 20 bases spanning the gap. The germline V gene encodes CDR1 LNHDA and CDR2 SQIVND (reference sequence). CDR3 length equals 17 residues. The CDR3 DNA is TGTGCCAGTAGTATTCTATTACCGACGGGACGAACCTACGAGCAGTACTTC. Protein: CASSILLPTGRTYEQYF.

Only a few counts were recorded for this clonotype. This rearrangement joins TRBV13 to TRBJ2-5; 8 nucleotides align to TRBD1. The CDR3 totals 14 residues. Germline trimming cut 7 bases from V and 2 bases from J; bases unmatched to any gene: 6. Germline V gives CDR1 PRHDT, CDR2 FYEKMQ (reference sequence). The CDR3 DNA reads TGTGCCAGCACCCTTAGACAGGGGCAAGAGACCCAGTACTTC. Its translation: CASTLRQGQETQYF.

This rearrangement joins TRBV25-1 to TRBJ1-5; 9 positions match TRBD1. The CDR3 has 17 residues. Germline assignment: CDR1 MGHDK and CDR2 SYGVNS. The V segment lost 3 bases and the J segment 4 bases; nucleotides outside the gene matches: 10. CDR3 in DNA: TGTGCCAGCAGTGACGATGTTCGGACAGGGGTAAATCAGCCCCAGCATTTT. Translated: CASSDDVRTGVNQPQHF.

This clonotype was observed a handful of times. The V call is TRBV12-3 or TRBV12-4, the J call TRBJ1-2; the match to TRBD1 covers 7 bases. The ends lost 5 bases at V and 4 bases at J; junction bases unmatched: 10. The CDR3 loop spans 15 amino acids. The CDR3 DNA is TGTGCCAGCAGTCCCAGTAGGGGGCGGTCCTATGGCTACACCTTC. Translating it yields CASSPSRGRSYGYTF.

This clonotype has just a few counts. The chain joins TRBV6-1 to TRBJ2-7, with D tentatively TRBD1 or TRBD2 (5 bases each). The V end was cut by 8 bases, the J end by 4 bases, with 15 bases between. CDR1 and CDR2 (germline): MNHNS, SASEGT. The CDR3 length is 13 residues. The CDR3 DNA sequence: TGTGCCAGCGAATCGGGGCCCAGATACGAGCAGTACTTC. Translation: CASESGPRYEQYF.

This clonotype was detected a few times. The CDR3 is CASSFRTNQETQYF. The CDR3, as DNA: TGTGCCAGCAGTTTCCGGACTAACCAAGAGACCCAGTACTTC. This chain connects TRBV28 to TRBJ2-5; possibly TRBD2 for D (6 bases). This CDR3 contains 14 residues. V was trimmed by 3 bases and J by 0 bases, leaving 8 bases between them. Germline assignment: CDR1 MDHEN and CDR2 SYDVKM.